The T cell receptor (beta chain) under discussion was sequenced for a study of T cell repertoires in cytomegalovirus infection. About the study: The study used recently identified HLA-C-restricted and well-studied HLA-B-restricted CMV epitopes. Indications of both CMV infection and matching HLA type were provided by public TCR beta signatures.

Study-wide results and limits: Predominance within the ex vivo response was attributable to HLA-C-restricted CMV-specific TCR beta clonotypes. The cumulative frequency of public TCR beta families distinguished individuals who carried CMV together with the relevant HLA.

This clonotype has at least ten counts. Antigen unknown. TCRdb re-analysed the reads in MiXCR, keeping a single row per CDR3 protein. The sample contains about 20,000 distinct CDR3 sequences, around 43% of which appear only once. This specimen was CD8+ T cells from cultured PBMCs, taken from culture after CMV antigen stimulation. The sequence was obtained from a human donor in good health (CMV status not recorded). Some clones in this sample may be carry-over from other donors' samples.

The CDR3 DNA sequence: TGTGCCAGTAGTCCTCCCAACTATGGCTACACCTTC. It codes for CASSPPNYGYTF. J is TRBJ1-2 and V is TRBV19; D call uncertain. There are 12 residues in the CDR3. Germline CDR1 is LNHDA and CDR2 is SQIVND (reference sequence). V dropped 5 bases and J dropped 2 bases, with 6 bases sitting between them.